This T cell receptor (beta chain) was observed in a study of a mutant IDH1 vaccine in newly diagnosed glioma. Study-level information: Treated patients were roughly 62% male, 37.5% female, mean age roughly 40 years.

On this clone: Its antigen is currently unknown.

Libraries were prepared by immunoSEQ multiplex PCR; TCRdb keeps only in-frame clonotypes and omits some of them. The sample records approximately 62,000 clones, roughly 84% being singletons. This sample's time point: week 23, last vaccination. With topical imiquimod, each dose of the vaccine consisted of 300 ug of mutant IDH1 20-mer peptide. V lost 1 base, J lost 2 bases, and 19 bases lay in between. Germline V gives CDR1 SGHAT, CDR2 FQNNGV. This CDR3 has 18 residues. The chain uses TRBV11-2 and TRBJ2-3; the D gene is possibly TRBD2 (6 bases). This clonotype was obtained from a man aged 30 to 39 with glioma. Sequences were derived from PBMCs, sampled from a glioma patient whose treatment included an IDH1 peptide vaccine. The CDR3 DNA follows: TGTGCCAGCAGCTTAGGGGTCCCAGCGGGTTCCTTCACAGATACGCAGTATTTT. Translating it yields CASSLGVPAGSFTDTQYF.